This T cell receptor beta chain was retrieved from a study of shared clonotypes between healthy human individuals. Regarding the study as a whole: Blood was the only sampled material, and tissue repertoires likely differ.

Using approximately 190 ng DNA, roughly 33,000 T cell genomes, the sorted-subset replicate PCRs were run. Clones were read by immunoSEQ multiplex PCR, and TCRdb kept only the in-frame ones, dropping some. The top ten clones hold about 1.7% of a sample with about 2.2 million clones, 85% to 95% of them seen once. CD45RO-negative, CCR7-selected cells formed the naive CD8 fraction, which excluded terminally differentiated effector memory CD45RA+ cells. The CDR3 loop spans 14 amino acids. Germline CDR1 is SGHVS and CDR2 is FNYEAQ. The V segment lost 5 bases and the J segment 2 bases; nucleotides outside the gene matches: 6. About this clone itself: Its cognate antigen is unknown.

The rearrangement links TRBV7-6 to TRBJ2-7; 7 nucleotides match TRBD2. The sample was naive CD8+ T cells from PBMCs. The clonotype was recovered from a man aged 18 to 30 in good health. Some clones in this sample may be carry-over from other donors' samples. The CDR3 loop is CASSLGRSAYEQYF. The CDR3 DNA is TGTGCCAGCAGCCTCGGGAGGTCGGCCTACGAGCAGTACTTC.